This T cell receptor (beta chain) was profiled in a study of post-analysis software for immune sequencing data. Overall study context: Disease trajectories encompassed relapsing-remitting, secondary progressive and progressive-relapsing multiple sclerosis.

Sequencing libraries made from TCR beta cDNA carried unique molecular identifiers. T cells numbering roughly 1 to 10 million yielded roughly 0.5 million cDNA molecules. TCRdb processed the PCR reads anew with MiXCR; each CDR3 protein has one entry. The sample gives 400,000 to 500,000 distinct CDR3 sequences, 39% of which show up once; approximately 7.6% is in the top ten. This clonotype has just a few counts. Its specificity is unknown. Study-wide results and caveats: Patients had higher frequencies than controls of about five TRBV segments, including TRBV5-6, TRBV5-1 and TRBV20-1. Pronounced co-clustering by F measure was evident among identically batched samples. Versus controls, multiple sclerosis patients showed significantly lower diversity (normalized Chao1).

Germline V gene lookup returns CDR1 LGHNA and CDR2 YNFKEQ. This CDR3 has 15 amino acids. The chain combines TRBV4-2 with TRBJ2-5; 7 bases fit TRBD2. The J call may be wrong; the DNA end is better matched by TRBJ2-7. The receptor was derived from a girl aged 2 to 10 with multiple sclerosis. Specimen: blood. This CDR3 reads CASSQDRPSGYEQYF. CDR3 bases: TGTGCCAGCAGCCAAGATAGGCCTAGCGGCTACGAGCAGTACTTC.